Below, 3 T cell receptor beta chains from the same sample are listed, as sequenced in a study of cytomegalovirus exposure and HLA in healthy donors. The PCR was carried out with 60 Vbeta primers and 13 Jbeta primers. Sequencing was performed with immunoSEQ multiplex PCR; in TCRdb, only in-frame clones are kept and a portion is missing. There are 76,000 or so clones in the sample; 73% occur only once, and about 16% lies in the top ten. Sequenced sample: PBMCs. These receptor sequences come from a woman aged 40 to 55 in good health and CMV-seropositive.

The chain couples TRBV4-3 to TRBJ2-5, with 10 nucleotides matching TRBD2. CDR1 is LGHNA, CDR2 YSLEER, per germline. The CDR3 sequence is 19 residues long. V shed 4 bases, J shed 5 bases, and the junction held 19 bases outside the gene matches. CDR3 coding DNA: TGCGCCAGCAGCCTTACCAGAGCGGGCAGCGGGGGGGAGGCGGAGACCCAGTACTTC. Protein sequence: CASSLTRAGSGGEAETQYF.

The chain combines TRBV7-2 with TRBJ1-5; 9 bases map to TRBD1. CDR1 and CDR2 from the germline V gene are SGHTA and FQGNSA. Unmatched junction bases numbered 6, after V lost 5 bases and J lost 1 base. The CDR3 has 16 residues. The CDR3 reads CASSTTGGASNQPQHF. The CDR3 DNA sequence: TGTGCCAGCAGCACTACAGGGGGCGCGAGCAATCAGCCCCAGCATTTT.

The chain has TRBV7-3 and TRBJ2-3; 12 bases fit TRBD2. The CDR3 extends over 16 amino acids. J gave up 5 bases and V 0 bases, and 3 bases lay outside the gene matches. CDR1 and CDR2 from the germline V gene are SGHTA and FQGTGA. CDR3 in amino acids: CASSLTLTSGGDTQYF. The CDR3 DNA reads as TGTGCCAGCAGCTTAACGTTGACTAGCGGGGGAGATACGCAGTATTTT.